These 3 T cell receptor beta chains originate from one sample sequenced in a study of T cell clonality in common variable immunodeficiency. The study, taken as a whole, reports: Reportedly, TCR beta sequences from common variable immunodeficiency showed fewer deletions and N-nucleotide insertions.

Their recognized antigens are unknown. Clones were read by immunoSEQ multiplex PCR, and TCRdb kept only the in-frame ones, dropping some. The sample contains some 26,000 clones, none occurring once; under 5% lies in the top ten. The sample comprised peripheral blood mononuclear cells. The receptors were sampled from a human donor with common variable immunodeficiency.

Notes on this clone: The CDR3 end falls 3 residues outside the read, so it is completed with the germline J gene. The rearrangement uses TRBV5-1 and TRBJ1-1; no firm D call. Germline V gene lookup returns CDR1 SGHRS and CDR2 YFSETQ. Trimming stripped 2 bases from V and 6 bases from J, with 11 bases between. This CDR3 region has 13 residues. The sequenced CDR3 bases are TGCGCCAGCAGCTTTCCAGCGGGCGCTGAA. Translated, it gives CASSFPAGAE. The full CDR3 reads CASSFPAGAEAFF.

In the case of this clone: The read comes to an end 3 residues before the CDR3 does, leaving the germline J gene to fill in the end. This chain uses TRBV30 with TRBJ2-7; 9 nucleotides agree with TRBD2. This CDR3 has 19 amino acids. Germline-derived CDR1 and CDR2 are GTSNPN and SVGIG (reference sequence). The J segment lost 2 bases and the V segment lost 0 bases, leaving 17 bases of the junction unmatched. CDR3 sequence: CAWSVHWSSSGTLTYEQYF. Partial CDR3 DNA: TGTGCCTGGAGTGTACACTGGTCGTCTAGCGGGACCCTCACCTACGAG.

This clone was counted many times. With the read ending 3 residues before the CDR3 end, the germline J gene is used to fill in that end. The rearrangement joins TRBV5-1 to TRBJ2-3; no definite D call. Germline CDR1 is SGHRS and CDR2 is YFSETQ. This CDR3 spans 14 amino acids. With 2 bases removed from V and 0 bases from J, the gap between germline ends came to 7 bases. The covered CDR3 bases are TGCGCCAGCAGCTTTGAGACTAGCACAGATACG. It specifies CASSFETSTDT. The whole CDR3 protein is CASSFETSTDTQYF.